The 20 T cell receptor beta chains given below trace back to one sample, sequenced in a study of cytomegalovirus exposure and HLA in healthy donors (dated by TCRdb to between 2016 and 2019). The receptor library was made with the immunoSEQ multiplex PCR assay. For the multiplex PCR, a mixture combining 60 forward primers for TCR Vbeta segments and 13 reverse primers for TCR Jbeta segments was used. TCRdb took over this immuneACCESS table, retaining in-frame rearrangements with V and J assigned. Such tables are incomplete; in checked studies, under half of the missing clones stem from an unresolved V gene, and the remainder is unexplained. The sample yields fewer than 200,000 clones; around 79% were counted once. Of the sample, around 4% falls within the top ten clones. The specimen was PBMCs. The receptors derive from a man aged 35 to 55 in good health and CMV-seronegative.

About this clone: One end of the junction fails to match germline, which may point to a read error. This chain uses TRBV4-3 with TRBJ1-4; D unresolved. The CDR3 consists of 16 residues. CDR1 is LGHNA, CDR2 YSLEER, per germline. The DNA for the CDR3 is TGCGCCGGCAGCCAAGATCGGGGAGCGTCTAATGAAAAACTGTTTTTT. Translating it yields CAGSQDRGASNEKLFF.

The chain recombines TRBV29-1 with TRBJ2-3, with TRBD2 identical over 7 bases. V shed 6 bases, J shed 1 base, and the junction held 4 bases outside the gene matches. CDR1 and CDR2 (germline): SQVTM, ANQGSEA. The CDR3 extends over 13 amino acids. The CDR3 region is CSVSAGGTDTQYF. The CDR3 DNA sequence: TGCAGCGTCTCGGCGGGGGGCACAGATACGCAGTATTTT.

V gene TRBV2 combines with J gene TRBJ2-4; 7 nucleotides match TRBD1. The germline V gene has CDR1 SNHLY and CDR2 FYNNEI. This CDR3 region has 15 residues. V gave up 6 bases and J gave up 0 bases; unmatched junction bases: 5. This CDR3 is CASREQGLAKNIQYF. CDR3 in DNA: TGTGCCAGCAGGGAACAGGGGCTAGCCAAAAACATTCAGTACTTC.

This clone was found once. This rearrangement joins TRBV6-5 to TRBJ1-1; a weak D match, TRBD1 (5 bases). CDR3 length equals 13 residues. CDR1 is MNHEY, CDR2 SVGAGI, per germline. V dropped 2 bases and J dropped 5 bases, with 9 bases sitting between them. This chain's CDR3 is CASSYPTGTEAFF. The CDR3 DNA follows: TGTGCCAGCAGTTACCCTACAGGAACTGAAGCTTTCTTT.

The V call is TRBV15, the J call TRBJ2-3; tentative D call: TRBD1 (6 bases). The germline gives CDR1 LNHNV, CDR2 YYDKDF (reference sequence). The CDR3 has 15 amino acids. With 5 bases removed from V and 4 bases from J, the gap between germline ends came to 16 bases. The CDR3 DNA reads TGTGCCACCAGCCACCGACAGGCTGAGGCAGATACGCAGTATTTT. This gives the protein CATSHRQAEADTQYF.

The V call is TRBV6-1, the J call TRBJ1-2, with TRBD1 matching 12 bases. Germline V lookup: CDR1 MNHNS, CDR2 SASEGT. This CDR3 has 13 amino acids. With V trimmed by 6 bases and J by 9 bases, 5 bases remained unmatched. The CDR3 region is CASSGDRGPRYTF. The CDR3 nucleotides read TGTGCCAGCAGCGGGGACAGGGGGCCCCGCTACACCTTC.

The J gene is TRBJ1-2, the V gene TRBV30, with a weak D call TRBD1 (6 bases). The V gene's germline CDR1 is GTSNPN and CDR2 SVGIG (reference sequence). The CDR3 consists of 14 residues. Trimming pared 5 bases from V and 4 bases from J, leaving 17 bases between. The CDR3 is CAWGWGGGLYGYTF. CDR3 bases: TGTGCCTGGGGATGGGGCGGGGGGCTCTATGGCTACACCTTC.

The genes are TRBV6-1 and TRBJ2-1; no clear D. The CDR3 covers 11 residues. Germline V gives CDR1 MNHNS, CDR2 SASEGT. Trimming removed 9 bases from V and 15 bases from J, with 18 bases in between. The CDR3 DNA reads as TGTGCCAGTAATCAGTGGCAGGTTCGGTTCTTC. Its protein product is CASNQWQVRFF.

The V call is TRBV4-3, the J call TRBJ2-1; perhaps TRBD2 as D (6 bases). The length of the CDR3 is 15 residues. Germline CDR1 reads LGHNA; CDR2 reads YSLEER. The V end was cut by 0 bases, the J end by 7 bases, with 13 bases between. Here the CDR3 DNA reads TGCGCCAGCAGCCAAGATGGGGGTGCGGGGAATGAGCAGTTCTTC. Translation gives CASSQDGGAGNEQFF.

V usage is TRBV28 and J usage is TRBJ2-7; maybe TRBD1 (6 bases). CDR3 length: 13 residues. Trimming took 6 bases from V and 3 from J, leaving 12 bases between them. Germline V gives CDR1 MDHEN, CDR2 SYDVKM. CDR3 bases: TGTGCCAGCAGACCGGGACATAACTACGAGCAGTACTTC. It codes for CASRPGHNYEQYF.

The chain carries TRBV6-1 and TRBJ1-5, with 7 bases matching TRBD1. V was pared by 7 bases and J by 3 bases, with 9 bases of the junction left unmatched. This CDR3 is 15 amino acids long. Germline V gene lookup returns CDR1 MNHNS and CDR2 SASEGT. DNA of the CDR3: TGTGCCAGCAATACTCCTACAGGGGTCAATCAGCCCCAGCATTTT. Its protein is CASNTPTGVNQPQHF.

The chain joins TRBV7-2 to TRBJ2-4; tentative D call: TRBD1 (6 bases). This CDR3 is built from 15 residues. CDR1 SGHTA and CDR2 FQGNSA come from the germline V gene. The V end was cut by 5 bases, the J end by 6 bases, with 17 bases between. CDR3 sequence (DNA): TGTGCCAGCAGCCCCCAGGACAGATACCCAAACATTCAGTACTTC. Translated: CASSPQDRYPNIQYF.

The chain recombines TRBV6-1 with TRBJ2-1; D is undetermined. Germline V gene lookup returns CDR1 MNHNS and CDR2 SASEGT. CDR3 size: 13 residues. Deletions cut 3 bases from V and 6 bases from J, with 9 bases between. CDR3: CASSELNRNEQFF. The CDR3, as DNA: TGTGCCAGCAGTGAGTTAAATCGCAATGAGCAGTTCTTC.

The gene calls are TRBV7-3 and TRBJ2-3, with TRBD2 as a possible D gene (6 bases). The ends were cut back, 5 bases at V and 0 bases at J, with 9 bases in the middle. The germline gives CDR1 SGHTA, CDR2 FQGTGA. This CDR3 spans 14 amino acids. The CDR3 region is CASSLRGSTDTQYF. Here the CDR3 DNA reads TGTGCCAGCAGCCTCCGGGGGAGCACAGATACGCAGTATTTT.

This clone came up a few times. The J gene is TRBJ2-3, the V gene TRBV4-1; 7 positions match TRBD1. In germline, CDR1 is MGHRA, CDR2 YSYEKL. The ends lost 1 base at V and 1 base at J; junction bases unmatched: 8. CDR3 length equals 17 residues. The CDR3 region is CASSQGITGVGTDTQYF. For the CDR3, the DNA is TGCGCCAGCAGCCAAGGGATAACAGGGGTTGGCACAGATACGCAGTATTTT.

The chain has TRBV9 and TRBJ1-4, with unresolved D. Germline V gives CDR1 SGDLS, CDR2 YYNGEE. The CDR3 consists of 15 residues. V dropped 1 base and J dropped 0 bases, with 7 bases sitting between them. The CDR3 reads CASSVTGSTNEKLFF. CDR3 bases: TGTGCCAGCAGCGTAACCGGGTCAACTAATGAAAAACTGTTTTTT.

V usage is TRBV7-9 and J usage is TRBJ2-7; the match to TRBD1 covers 7 bases. The J segment lost 7 bases and the V segment lost 0 bases, leaving 9 bases of the junction unmatched. Germline V gene lookup returns CDR1 SEHNR and CDR2 FQNEAQ (reference sequence). This CDR3 comprises 15 residues. CDR3 residues: CASSLAGTDIGEQYF. CDR3 DNA: TGTGCCAGCAGCTTAGCTGGGACAGATATAGGGGAGCAGTACTTC.

The table lists this clone with a count of one. The chain combines TRBV30 with TRBJ2-3, with a weak D call TRBD2 (7 bases). In germline, CDR1 is GTSNPN, CDR2 SVGIG (reference sequence). The V end lost 3 bases, the J end lost 0 bases, and 10 bases lay between the germline ends. The CDR3 totals 14 residues. The CDR3 bases are TGTGCCTGGAGGCCGGGGGGCAGCACAGATACGCAGTATTTT. Its translation: CAWRPGGSTDTQYF.

The V gene is TRBV7-8, the J gene TRBJ1-5; 9 positions agree with TRBD1. Looked up from germline, CDR1 is SGHVS and CDR2 is FQNEAQ. The CDR3 is 16 residues long. J was trimmed by 2 bases and V by 5 bases; bases with no gene match: 7. The DNA of the CDR3 is TGTGCCAGCAGCACAGGGGGCGATAGGGGCAATCAGCCCCAGCATTTT. Protein: CASSTGGDRGNQPQHF.

V usage is TRBV13 and J usage is TRBJ1-2; D call uncertain. The CDR3 sequence is 14 residues long. Germline CDR1 reads PRHDT; CDR2 reads FYEKMQ (reference sequence). Trimming cost V 1 base and J 1 base, with 7 bases left between them. Written as DNA, the CDR3 is TGTGCCAGCAGCTTAGCCAGAATTAACTATGGCTACACCTTC. Residues: CASSLARINYGYTF. The entire variable domain, with the rest obtained from reference TRBV13 and TRBJ1-2, is as follows: AAGVIQSPRHLIKEKRETATLKCYPIPRHDTVYWYQQGPGQDPQFLISFYEKMQSDKGSIPDRFSAQQFSDYHSELNMSSLELGDSALYFCASSLARINYGYTFGSGTRLTVV.